The clone carrying this T cell receptor (beta chain) was detected a few times. Its specificity is unknown. The sample is drawn from a study of T-cell reconstitution after alpha-beta-depleted transplantation in children. Notes on the study in general: It was reported that alpha-beta T cells came from several hundred expanded graft clones (about two months after transplant).

Unique molecular identifiers were used in preparing the TCRbeta library. TCRdb re-analysed the PCR reads in MiXCR, keeping a single row per CDR3 protein. The table includes fewer than 550,000 distinct CDR3 sequences, roughly an eighth detected once. The CDR3 has 14 amino acids. J gave up 6 bases and V 7 bases, and 8 bases lay outside the gene matches. From germline, CDR1 is SGHRS and CDR2 YFSETQ. This clonotype was obtained from a female patient between 2 and 10 years old who had a stem cell transplant for aplastic anemia, so the T cells may come from the graft donor. The rearrangement joins TRBV5-1 to TRBJ2-1, with TRBD1 matching over 9 bases. The material was PBMCs, mostly from graft donor cells, obtained 180 days after TCRalphabeta/CD19-depleted stem cell transplant. The CDR3 loop is CASQLIQGANEQFF. The CDR3 DNA is TGCGCCAGCCAATTGATACAGGGGGCCAATGAGCAGTTCTTC.